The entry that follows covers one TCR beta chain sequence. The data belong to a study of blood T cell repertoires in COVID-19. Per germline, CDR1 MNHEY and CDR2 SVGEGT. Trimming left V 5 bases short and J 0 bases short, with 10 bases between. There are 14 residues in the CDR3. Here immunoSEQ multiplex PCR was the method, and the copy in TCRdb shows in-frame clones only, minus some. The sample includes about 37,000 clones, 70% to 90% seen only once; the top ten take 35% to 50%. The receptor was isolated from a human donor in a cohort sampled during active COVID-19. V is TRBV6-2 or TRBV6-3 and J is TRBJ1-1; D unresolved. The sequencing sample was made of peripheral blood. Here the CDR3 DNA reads TGTGCCAGCAGTCCCGGACTGATGAACACTGAAGCTTTCTTT. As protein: CASSPGLMNTEAFF.